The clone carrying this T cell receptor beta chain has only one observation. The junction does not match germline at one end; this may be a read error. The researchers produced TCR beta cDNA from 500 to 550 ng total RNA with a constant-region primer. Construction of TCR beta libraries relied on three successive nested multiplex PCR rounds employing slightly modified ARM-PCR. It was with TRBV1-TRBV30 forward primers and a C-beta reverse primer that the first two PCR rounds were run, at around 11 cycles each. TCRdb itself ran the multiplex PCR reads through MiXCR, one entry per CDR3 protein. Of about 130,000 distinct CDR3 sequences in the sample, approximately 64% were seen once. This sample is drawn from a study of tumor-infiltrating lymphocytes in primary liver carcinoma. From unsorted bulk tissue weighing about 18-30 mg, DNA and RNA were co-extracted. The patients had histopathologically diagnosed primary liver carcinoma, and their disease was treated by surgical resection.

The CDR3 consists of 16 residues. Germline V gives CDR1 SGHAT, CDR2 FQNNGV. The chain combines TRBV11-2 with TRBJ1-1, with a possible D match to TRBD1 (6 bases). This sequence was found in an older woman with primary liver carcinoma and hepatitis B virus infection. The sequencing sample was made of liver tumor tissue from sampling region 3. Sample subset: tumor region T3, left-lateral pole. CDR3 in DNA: TGTGCCACCAGCTTAGCCTTCAGGGGTTCGGACACTGAAGCTTTCTTT. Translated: CATSLAFRGSDTEAFF.